The TCR beta chain under discussion was sequenced for a study of cytomegalovirus exposure and HLA in healthy donors. Overall study findings and caveats: According to reports, the classifier identified cytomegalovirus status with high specificity and sensitivity. The investigators catalogued 180 or so TCR beta chains as cytomegalovirus-associated. One later analysis, an examination of the 90 to 150 validation repertoires, found that first-cohort TCR clusters tended to co-occur in them.

Germline values: CDR1 MNHEY, CDR2 SVGAGI. The CDR3 is 14 residues long. Notes on this clone: Its antigen remains unknown.

Sequenced by immunoSEQ multiplex PCR; TCRdb stores in-frame clones only, minus some. The table shows about 54,000 clones, with roughly nine tenths occurring only once. The sample consisted of PBMCs. This sequence originates from a woman aged 18 to 35 in good health and CMV-seropositive. This chain uses TRBV6-5 with TRBJ2-5; 9 bases line up with TRBD1. The closer fit of TRBJ2-7 to the DNA end suggests the J call may be wrong. The CDR3 spells CASSYRGQGYEQYF. Written as DNA, the CDR3 is TGTGCCAGCAGTTACCGGGGACAGGGCTACGAGCAGTACTTC.